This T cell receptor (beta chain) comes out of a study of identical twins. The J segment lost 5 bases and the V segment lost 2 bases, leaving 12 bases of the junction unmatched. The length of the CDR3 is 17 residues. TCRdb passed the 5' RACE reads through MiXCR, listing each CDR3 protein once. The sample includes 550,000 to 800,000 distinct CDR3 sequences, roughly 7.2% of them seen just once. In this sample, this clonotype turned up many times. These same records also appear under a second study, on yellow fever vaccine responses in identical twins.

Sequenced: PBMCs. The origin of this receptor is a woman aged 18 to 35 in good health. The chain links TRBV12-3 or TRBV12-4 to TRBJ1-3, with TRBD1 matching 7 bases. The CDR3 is CASSLRLGDRARNTIYF. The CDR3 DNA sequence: TGTGCCAGCAGTTTAAGACTAGGGGACAGAGCTCGAAACACCATATATTTT.